This TCR beta chain is from a study of T cells after yellow fever vaccination. Study summary: For low cell numbers, libraries were made with SMART-Seq v4 Ultra Low Input.

The CDR3 has 16 residues. V gave up 0 bases and J gave up 0 bases, with 9 bases separating them. Conversion of TCR transcripts into cDNA relied on 5'RACE template switching, which added a universal primer site and UMIs. One entry per CDR3 protein, called by TCRdb with MiXCR from the 5' RACE reads. This table holds approximately 340,000 distinct CDR3 sequences, 8.5% to 9% found once. Study conclusions and caveats: Reappearance after the booster was observed for most primary-vaccination clones (roughly 97% CD4, almost 90% CD8). The CD4 and CD8 compartments had a small share of their clonotypes in common.

At least ten counts were recorded for this clonotype. As yet, its antigen is unknown. This rearrangement joins TRBV12-3 or TRBV12-4 to TRBJ2-1, with D tentatively TRBD2 (7 bases). This sequence was found in a man between 18 and 35 years old who received the YFV17D yellow fever vaccine. This sample comprised PBMCs, obtained on the day of the first yellow fever vaccination. The CDR3 region is CASSLAGGGSYNEQFF. The CDR3 bases are TGTGCCAGCAGTTTAGCGGGAGGGGGCTCCTACAATGAGCAGTTCTTC.